The clone carrying this T cell receptor (beta chain) came up once. This entry belongs to a study of T cell changes during pregnancy in multiple sclerosis. This CDR3 contains 15 residues. J was trimmed by 5 bases and V by 4 bases; bases with no gene match: 11. Germline V gives CDR1 SGHRS, CDR2 YFSETQ. Repertoires were generated with immunoSEQ multiplex PCR, while TCRdb's copy carries only in-frame clones and drops some. The table shows fewer than 75,000 clones, with about 90% occurring only once. Sequencing used peripheral blood, obtained in the first trimester of pregnancy. The chain carries TRBV5-1 and TRBJ1-2, with 7 bases lining up with TRBD1. The clonotype was recovered from a female donor with multiple sclerosis, enrolled in a pregnancy study. CDR3 sequence: CASSGTATPPYGYTF. CDR3 coding DNA: TGCGCCAGCAGCGGGACAGCAACACCGCCTTATGGCTACACCTTC.